Listed below are T cell receptor beta chains from one sample, sequenced in a study of cytomegalovirus exposure and HLA in healthy donors. Clones were read by immunoSEQ multiplex PCR, and TCRdb kept only the in-frame ones, dropping some. Seen here are around 230,000 clones, 70% to 90% observed once, and the top ten hold 0.2% to 0.25%. The sample was PBMCs. The origin of the receptors is a girl aged 2-10 years in good health and CMV-seronegative. CDR3s include the opening cysteine and the closing phenylalanine or tryptophan. Fields, in order: V gene, CDR3 protein.

v_gene: TRBV6-4; CDR3aa: CASSDSGDSNYGYTF
v_gene: TRBV29-1; CDR3aa: CSVLRGIIRYEQFF
v_gene: TRBV19; CDR3aa: CATEGAETYEQYF
v_gene: TRBV2; CDR3aa: CASSGDRVGEQYF
v_gene: TRBV6-5; CDR3aa: CASSYSTGGGNTIYF
v_gene: TRBV18; CDR3aa: CASSPPVLAGYQETQYF
v_gene: TRBV6-5; CDR3aa: CASYASGSGRETQYF
v_gene: TRBV7-9; CDR3aa: CASSLSGTSNQPQHF
v_gene: TRBV4-1; CDR3aa: CASSRQVGDTQYF
v_gene: TRBV5-5; CDR3aa: CASSLASRRTDQSSYEQYF
v_gene: TRBV29-1; CDR3aa: CSASSGRGYEQYF
v_gene: TRBV27; CDR3aa: CASSFGRTGTEQYF
v_gene: TRBV27; CDR3aa: CASSLLGTGPSYEQYF
v_gene: TRBV2; CDR3aa: CASKDMGETEAFF
v_gene: TRBV11-2; CDR3aa: CASTYRAGGELFF
v_gene: TRBV11-2; CDR3aa: CASSSEVLGEQFF
v_gene: TRBV6-5; CDR3aa: CASLPGQGPEAFF
v_gene: TRBV5-1; CDR3aa: CASSLDRYGYTF
v_gene: TRBV27; CDR3aa: CASSSYGQGASNQPQHF
v_gene: TRBV27; CDR3aa: CASSLRDGDSPLHF
v_gene: TRBV5-1; CDR3aa: CASSLGTGSNQPQHF
v_gene: TRBV30; CDR3aa: CAAGQGASPLHF
v_gene: TRBV7-2; CDR3aa: CASSLGAGRYTF
v_gene: TRBV27; CDR3aa: CASSRGLMDFYGYTF
v_gene: TRBV30; CDR3aa: CAWGPGTGDEKLFF
v_gene: TRBV19; CDR3aa: CASTPRDGGGYEQYF
v_gene: TRBV7-9; CDR3aa: CASSLGTGGNTEAFF
v_gene: TRBV28; CDR3aa: CASSSPTRPYEQYF
v_gene: TRBV30; CDR3aa: CAWGGGTNYGYTF
v_gene: TRBV7-3; CDR3aa: CASSLRTAGGYNEQFF
v_gene: TRBV7-9; CDR3aa: CASSEVTESPLHF
v_gene: TRBV27; CDR3aa: CASSRGDSPYNEQFF
v_gene: TRBV18; CDR3aa: CASSPGTGGYEQYF
v_gene: TRBV4-2; CDR3aa: CASSPYGGPYEQYF
v_gene: TRBV5-1; CDR3aa: CASRSGTGDTYEQYF
v_gene: TRBV4-1; CDR3aa: CASSRRPSVSNTGELFF
v_gene: TRBV14; CDR3aa: CASSLFGQGYNSPLHF
v_gene: TRBV14; CDR3aa: CASSQERAPYYGYTF
v_gene: TRBV6-6; CDR3aa: CASSSSRLGETQYF
v_gene: TRBV6-6; CDR3aa: CASRPPAGDTGELFF
v_gene: TRBV7-9; CDR3aa: CASSLFGGTSPHEQYF
v_gene: TRBV9; CDR3aa: CASSPGQQNYGYTF
v_gene: TRBV30; CDR3aa: CAWSFKDTQYF
v_gene: TRBV27; CDR3aa: CASSGYRGSGYTF
v_gene: TRBV6-4; CDR3aa: CASSPRQGTNTGELFF
v_gene: TRBV2; CDR3aa: CASSESPRDRGAYEQYF
v_gene: TRBV7-9; CDR3aa: CASSLGGSGRVHEQYF
v_gene: TRBV7-3; CDR3aa: CASSLDPTSTYEQYF
v_gene: TRBV5-1; CDR3aa: CASSGTSGGARYEQYF
v_gene: TRBV28; CDR3aa: CASSLKGVKAFF
v_gene: TRBV30; CDR3aa: CAWSQTSGYTQYF